Described below is a single T cell receptor beta chain sequence and its context. The antigen is not known. These data are taken from a study of cytomegalovirus exposure and HLA in healthy donors. Notes on the study in general: Compared with the approximately 670-donor mean, an Asian-associated ancestry cluster reportedly had fewer N-insertions, according to a later analysis. Presence/absence analysis assumed near-uniform sequencing depth across donors. When a later analysis compared HLA-associated TCR beta chains with equally common others, the HLA-associated chains turned out to be more clonally expanded and to have lower generation probabilities. Across donors, most TCRs were seen rarely, yet some public ones were widespread.

V lost 4 bases to trimming and J lost 5 bases; unmatched junction nucleotides: 6. This CDR3 contains 17 residues. In germline, CDR1 is SEHNR, CDR2 FQNEAQ (reference sequence). It was with 60 Vbeta and 13 Jbeta primers that the PCR ran. Here immunoSEQ multiplex PCR was the method, and the copy in TCRdb shows in-frame clones only, minus some. The top ten clones hold over 4% of a sample with about 190,000 clones, approximately 75% of them seen once. Sequencing was done on a sample of PBMCs. This TCR was sampled from a man younger than 45 in good health and CMV-seropositive. This chain connects TRBV7-9 to TRBJ2-2, with 14 bases matching TRBD2. CDR3 protein: CASSSGLAGGATGELFF. For the CDR3, the DNA is TGTGCCAGCAGCTCTGGACTAGCGGGAGGCGCAACCGGGGAGCTGTTTTTT.